The 14 T cell receptor beta chains in this list originate from one sample, sequenced in a study of shared clonotypes between healthy human individuals. The table came from immunoSEQ multiplex PCR; TCRdb's copy has only in-frame clones and leaves some out. This sample carries some 1,900,000 clones, approximately 94% of them seen once, and the ten largest clones take 1.2%. Naive CD8 cells lacked CD45RO, underwent positive selection for CCR7 and left out terminally differentiated effector memory CD45RA+ cells. Sequenced sample: naive CD8+ T cells sorted from blood. The receptors come from a man in his late teens or twenties in good health.

As to this clone: Other nucleotide sequences from this sample produce the same CDR3. The chain has TRBV6-5 and TRBJ2-7, with D possibly called TRBD1 or TRBD2 (5 bases each). Trimming removed 0 bases from V and 2 bases from J, with 5 bases in between. The CDR3 is 13 residues long. Per germline, CDR1 MNHEY and CDR2 SVGAGI. CDR3 DNA sequence: TGTGCCAGCAGTTACTCGGGACCCTACGAGCAGTACTTC. Protein product: CASSYSGPYEQYF.

The chain recombines TRBV6-5 with TRBJ2-3; 7 positions agree with TRBD1. The CDR3 spans 15 residues. Per the germline V gene, CDR1 is MNHEY and CDR2 is SVGAGI. V lost 6 bases and J lost 4; bases outside the gene matches: 10. The CDR3 nucleotides read TGTGCCAGCAGCCACCTAGGGGGCCGGGCAGATACGCAGTATTTT. Translating gives CASSHLGGRADTQYF.

V and J are TRBV19 and TRBJ2-7, with 7 bases matching TRBD2. With 2 bases clipped from V and 3 bases from J, the junction kept 4 bases outside the gene matches. Germline values: CDR1 LNHDA, CDR2 SQIVND (reference sequence). This CDR3 has 14 amino acids. The DNA for the CDR3 is TGTGCCAGTAGTATACGGGGGAGGGACTACGAGCAGTACTTC. This codes for CASSIRGRDYEQYF.

The chain uses TRBV5-6 and TRBJ2-1, with TRBD2 identical over 11 bases. V shed 3 bases, J shed 3 bases, and the junction held 5 bases outside the gene matches. Germline V gene data show CDR1 as SGHDT and CDR2 as YYEEEE. This CDR3 spans 16 amino acids. CDR3 sequence: CASSYGGTSGYNEQFF. The CDR3 DNA is TGTGCCAGCAGCTATGGGGGGACTAGCGGCTACAATGAGCAGTTCTTC. The whole variable domain, filled in from reference TRBV5-6 and TRBJ2-1, reads DAGVTQSPTHLIKTRGQQVTLRCSPKSGHDTVSWYQQALGQGPQFIFQYYEEEERQRGNFPDRFSGHQFPNYSSELNVNALLLGDSALYLCASSYGGTSGYNEQFFGPGTRLTVL.

V and J are TRBV9 and TRBJ1-4; D is ambiguous. Trimming removed 4 bases from V and 4 bases from J, with 14 bases in between. The germline CDR1 and CDR2 sequences are SGDLS and YYNGEE. The CDR3 sequence is 15 residues long. The chain's CDR3 is CASSPGGQINEKLFF. CDR3 sequence (DNA): TGTGCCAGCAGCCCAGGTGGGCAGATTAATGAAAAACTGTTTTTT.

This clone was detected once. The chain couples TRBV13 to TRBJ2-6; D assignment may be TRBD1 or TRBD2 (5 bases each). The CDR3 runs to 15 residues. The V gene's germline CDR1 is PRHDT and CDR2 FYEKMQ (reference sequence). The V end was cut by 5 bases, the J end by 2 bases, with 10 bases between. The CDR3 loop is CASSLGTAGANVLTF. The CDR3 bases are TGTGCCAGCAGCCTTGGGACGGCTGGGGCCAACGTCCTGACTTTC.

The chain couples TRBV27 to TRBJ2-3, with D hard to call. V was shortened by 8 bases and J by 4 bases, with 10 bases between the two germline ends. The length of the CDR3 is 12 residues. The germline CDR1 and CDR2 sequences are MNHEY and SMNVEV (reference sequence). The CDR3 DNA is TGTGCCAGCGGATGGAGTGCAGATACGCAGTATTTT. Protein: CASGWSADTQYF.

V is TRBV6-6 and J is TRBJ1-5; 7 bases fit TRBD1. V lost 8 bases, J lost 2 bases, and 3 bases stayed unmatched. CDR1 is MNHNY, CDR2 SVGAGI, per germline (reference sequence). The CDR3 spans 13 residues. CDR3 coding DNA: TGTGCCAGCGGGACAGAGGGCAATCAGCCCCAGCATTTT. Its translation is CASGTEGNQPQHF.

V is TRBV28 and J is TRBJ2-7; tentative D call: TRBD1 (6 bases). V was cut by 10 bases and J by 2 bases, with 18 bases left in between. This CDR3 has 14 amino acids. CDR1 is MDHEN and CDR2 is SYDVKM in the germline V gene. Here the CDR3 reads CATRQASLAYEQYF. As DNA, the CDR3 is TGTGCCACCCGACAGGCTTCTCTCGCCTACGAGCAGTACTTC.

The chain links TRBV6-1 to TRBJ2-2; 11 bases are a match to TRBD2. Germline V lookup: CDR1 MNHNS, CDR2 SASEGT. V trimming: 3 bases; J trimming: 4 bases; junction bases outside the gene matches: 4. The CDR3 is 16 amino acids. The DNA of the CDR3 is TGTGCCAGCAGTGATCTAGCGGGAGGATTCACCGGGGAGCTGTTTTTT. Amino acid sequence: CASSDLAGGFTGELFF.

This clone came up once. V is TRBV7-2 and J is TRBJ2-7, with D perhaps assigned TRBD1 or TRBD2 (5 bases each). This CDR3 is 15 amino acids long. Trimming took off 1 base at V and 2 bases at J, with 12 bases between the two ends. CDR1 is SGHTA and CDR2 is FQGNSA in the germline V gene. CDR3 region: CASSLDPGPPYEQYF. The CDR3 coding sequence is TGTGCCAGCAGCTTAGATCCGGGGCCACCCTACGAGCAGTACTTC.

The gene calls are TRBV7-2 and TRBJ1-3; no definite D call. The CDR3 has 17 amino acids. Germline CDR1 reads SGHTA; CDR2 reads FQGNSA. The V end lost 5 bases, the J end lost 0 bases, and 17 bases lay between the germline ends. The CDR3 DNA reads TGTGCCAGCAGCCCTGGGAAGGTGGTCTTCTCTGGAAACACCATATATTTT. Translated, it gives CASSPGKVVFSGNTIYF.

This rearrangement joins TRBV14 to TRBJ2-2; D might be TRBD1 (6 bases). The germline V gene encodes CDR1 SGHDN and CDR2 FVKESK. Trimming took off 3 bases at V and 0 bases at J, with 11 bases between the two ends. CDR3 length: 16 residues. CDR3 amino acids: CASSHLDRTNTGELFF. The CDR3 DNA follows: TGTGCCAGCAGCCACCTAGACAGGACGAACACCGGGGAGCTGTTTTTT. Supplemented by reference TRBV14 and TRBJ2-2, the full variable domain reads EAGVTQFPSHSVIEKGQTVTLRCDPISGHDNLYWYRRVMGKEIKFLLHFVKESKQDESGMPNNRFLAERTGGTYSTLKVQPAELEDSGVYFCASSHLDRTNTGELFFGEGSRLTVL.

The chain carries TRBV5-4 and TRBJ1-2; TRBD1 aligns across 7 bases. V gave up 4 bases and J gave up 5 bases; unmatched junction bases: 8. The CDR3 covers 14 residues. CDR1 is SGHNT, CDR2 YYREEE, per germline (reference sequence). CDR3 bases: TGTGCCAGCAGCGGAGGGACAGAGCATTATGGCTACACCTTC. Translated: CASSGGTEHYGYTF.